What follows is one TCR beta chain and its context. The entry originates in a study of blood T cells in healthy people across ages. Study at large: When template switching was applied, about one barcoded beta molecule was captured per two T cells.

There are 14 residues in the CDR3. The V end lost 5 bases, the J end lost 6 bases, and 15 bases lay between the germline ends. Germline lookup yields CDR1 MDHEN and CDR2 SYDVKM. With a J-beta primer mix and a sample-barcoded 5' primer, a second PCR ran about 7 to 11 cycles. TCRdb recomputed calls from the 5' RACE reads with MiXCR, one row per CDR3 protein. The table has approximately 790,000 distinct CDR3 sequences, 60% to 80% seen once. The chain carries TRBV28 and TRBJ2-3, with D tentatively TRBD1 or TRBD2 (5 bases each). The TCR originated in a young man in good health. Sequencing used blood. The CDR3 DNA reads as TGTGCCAGCAGTACCGGGACCCCGAGGGATACGCAGTATTTT. Protein product: CASSTGTPRDTQYF.